Listed here are 29 T cell receptor beta chains from one sample, sequenced in a study of shared clonotypes between healthy human individuals. The assay was immunoSEQ multiplex PCR, and TCRdb's table has in-frame clones only and misses some. The sample lists hundreds of thousands of clones, roughly 70% occurring once. Sequencing was done on a sample of memory CD4+ T cells sorted from blood. As to subset: CD45RA-negative fraction. The receptors shown here come from a woman aged 30 to 39 in good health.

V gene TRBV15 combines with J gene TRBJ2-1; 8 positions agree with TRBD1. V lost 5 bases, J lost 4 bases, and 7 bases stayed unmatched. CDR3 size: 15 residues. The germline gives CDR1 LNHNV, CDR2 YYDKDF (reference sequence). Here the CDR3 reads CATSPRGQAYNEQFF. The CDR3 DNA follows: TGTGCCACCAGCCCAAGGGGACAGGCGTACAATGAGCAGTTCTTC.

There are many counts of this clone. The CDR3 here is CASSPRGRRYEQYF. For the CDR3, the DNA is TGTGCCAGCAGTCCTAGGGGGCGCCGGTACGAGCAGTACTTC. The rearrangement joins TRBV27 to TRBJ2-7, with TRBD1 matching 7 bases. V trimming: 5 bases; J trimming: 4 bases; junction bases outside the gene matches: 8. The CDR3 sequence is 14 residues long. CDR1 and CDR2 from the germline V gene are MNHEY and SMNVEV (reference sequence).

In its sample, this clone was seen a few times. The genes are TRBV10-2 and TRBJ2-5; 11 bases align to TRBD2. CDR1 is WSHSY and CDR2 is SAAADI in the germline V gene. CDR3 length: 13 residues. The V segment lost 6 bases and the J segment 3 bases; nucleotides outside the gene matches: 0. The CDR3 protein is CASRLAGEETQYF. As DNA, the CDR3 is TGCGCCAGCAGACTAGCGGGAGAAGAGACCCAGTACTTC.

V gene TRBV10-3 combines with J gene TRBJ2-3, with TRBD1 identical over 10 bases. J gave up 6 bases and V 11 bases, and 11 bases lay outside the gene matches. The CDR3 runs to 14 residues. The germline V gene encodes CDR1 ENHRY and CDR2 SYGVKD. The CDR3 protein is CALRPGTGDDTQYF. In nucleotides, the CDR3 is TGTGCCCTTCGCCCCGGGACAGGGGACGATACGCAGTATTTT.

This chain connects TRBV18 to TRBJ2-7, with TRBD1 as a possible D gene (6 bases). Germline V gives CDR1 KGHSH, CDR2 LQKENI. V lost 6 bases, J lost 1 base, and 19 bases lay in between. The CDR3 length is 16 residues. The CDR3: CASSLIPGQTSYEQYF. The CDR3 nucleotides read TGTGCCAGCTCTCTAATACCGGGACAAACTTCCTACGAGCAGTACTTC.

The chain employs TRBV10-1 and TRBJ2-7; TRBD2 matches 8 bases. The CDR3 extends over 14 amino acids. The V and J ends lost 10 bases and 2 bases, in that order; junction bases with no gene match: 10. Germline V gives CDR1 WNHNN, CDR2 SYGVQD (reference sequence). CDR3 loop: CATTSGPGAYEQYF. CDR3 bases: TGCGCCACTACTAGCGGTCCTGGAGCCTACGAGCAGTACTTC.

This clone was counted a few times. The chain uses TRBV27 and TRBJ2-7, with 8 bases fitting TRBD1. The CDR3 loop spans 14 amino acids. With V trimmed by 2 bases and J by 3 bases, 3 bases remained unmatched. Germline values: CDR1 MNHEY, CDR2 SMNVEV (reference sequence). The CDR3 region is CASSLHGQGYEQYF. As DNA, the CDR3 is TGTGCCAGCAGTTTACACGGACAGGGCTACGAGCAGTACTTC.

The chain recombines TRBV6-5 with TRBJ1-5; D not resolved. CDR1 is MNHEY, CDR2 SVGAGI, per germline. Trimming cost V 0 bases and J 4 bases, with 10 bases left between them. The CDR3 spans 15 residues. The DNA for the CDR3 is TGTGCCAGCAGTTACTCCTCGGCAGAGAATCAGCCCCAGCATTTT. Residues: CASSYSSAENQPQHF.

This clone was seen a handful of times. V gene TRBV2 combines with J gene TRBJ2-1, with D hard to call. The CDR3 totals 11 residues. The V gene's germline CDR1 is SNHLY and CDR2 FYNNEI. V shed 8 bases and J shed 5 bases, with 7 bases lying between them. CDR3 DNA: TGTGCCAGCGGGTCAAACAATGAGCAGTTCTTC. Its protein product is CASGSNNEQFF.

The chain carries TRBV7-2 and TRBJ2-7, with 9 bases identical to TRBD2. Germline V gene data show CDR1 as SGHTA and CDR2 as FQGNSA. The J segment lost 6 bases and the V segment lost 0 bases, leaving 9 bases of the junction unmatched. The CDR3 is 16 residues long. The CDR3 loop is CASSLARAGGRSEQYF. The CDR3 bases are TGTGCCAGCAGCTTAGCACGGGCGGGAGGGCGGAGCGAGCAGTACTTC.

This rearrangement joins TRBV7-9 to TRBJ2-3, with 10 bases aligning to TRBD1. The CDR3 is 14 amino acids. The germline V gene has CDR1 SEHNR and CDR2 FQNEAQ (reference sequence). V trimming: 4 bases; J trimming: 5 bases; junction bases outside the gene matches: 3. The CDR3, as DNA: TGTGCCAGCAGCTACTGGACAGGGGGAGATACGCAGTATTTT. Its translation: CASSYWTGGDTQYF.

The CDR3 loop reads CASRITGGKGETQYF. In nucleotides, the CDR3 is TGTGCCAGCAGGATCACAGGGGGCAAGGGAGAGACCCAGTACTTC. V gene TRBV6-5 combines with J gene TRBJ2-5; 9 nucleotides align to TRBD1. The V and J ends lost 6 bases and 4 bases, in that order; junction bases with no gene match: 9. CDR3 length: 15 amino acids. CDR1 is MNHEY and CDR2 is SVGAGI in the germline V gene.

The chain has TRBV7-7 and TRBJ2-2; D call uncertain. V was clipped by 1 base and J by 4 bases, with 7 bases between them. The CDR3 consists of 14 residues. CDR1 is SSHAT and CDR2 is FNYEAQ in the germline V gene (reference sequence). CDR3 in DNA: TGTGCCAGCAGCTTAGGGCTAACCACCGGGGAGCTGTTTTTT. Translated: CASSLGLTTGELFF. Together with reference TRBV7-7 and TRBJ2-2, the CDR3 gives the full variable domain: GAGVSQSPRYKVTKRGQDVTLRCDPISSHATLYWYQQALGQGPEFLTYFNYEAQPDKSGLPSDRFSAERPEGSISTLTIQRTEQRDSAMYRCASSLGLTTGELFFGEGSRLTVL.

This chain connects TRBV4-1 to TRBJ1-3, with D maybe TRBD1 (5 bases). V lost 2 bases, J lost 4 bases, and 15 bases lay in between. Germline V lookup: CDR1 MGHRA, CDR2 YSYEKL. The CDR3 is made up of 16 amino acids. CDR3 nucleotides: TGCGCCAGCAGCCAATGGTCCGGCAGGGAAGGAAACACCATATATTTT. This encodes CASSQWSGREGNTIYF.

The rearrangement joins TRBV5-1 to TRBJ2-5, with 8 nucleotides matching TRBD1. The CDR3 covers 15 residues. Germline assignment: CDR1 SGHRS and CDR2 YFSETQ. Losses at the gene ends were 2 bases for V and 5 bases for J; bases not matched to a gene: 8. In nucleotides, the CDR3 is TGCGCCAGCAGCTTCAGACAGGGGTTGCGGGAGACCCAGTACTTC. Protein: CASSFRQGLRETQYF. Drawing the rest from reference TRBV5-1 and TRBJ2-5, the complete variable domain is KAGVTQTPRYLIKTRGQQVTLSCSPISGHRSVSWYQQTPGQGLQFLFEYFSETQRNKGNFPGRFSGRQFSNSRSEMNVSTLELGDSALYLCASSFRQGLRETQYFGPGTRLLVL.

The chain recombines TRBV9 with TRBJ2-3, with 8 bases fitting TRBD2. Per the germline V gene, CDR1 is SGDLS and CDR2 is YYNGEE. Trimming took 2 bases from V and 14 from J; bases not matched to a gene: 7. The CDR3 sequence is 12 residues long. CDR3 in DNA: TGTGCCAGCAGCGTTATAGCGGGGTCTTTGTATTTT. It encodes CASSVIAGSLYF.

The V call is TRBV5-4, the J call TRBJ2-6; D unclear. Germline CDR1 and CDR2: SGHNT and YYREEE (reference sequence). The CDR3 covers 14 residues. Trimming removed 2 bases from V and 4 bases from J, with 7 bases in between. The CDR3 nucleotides are TGTGCCAGCAGCTTCTCGTCCGGGGCCAACGTCCTGACTTTC. Protein product: CASSFSSGANVLTF.

The chain uses TRBV5-1 and TRBJ2-7; D could derive from TRBD1 or TRBD2 (5 bases each). The CDR3 contains 15 residues. Germline assignment: CDR1 SGHRS and CDR2 YFSETQ. V lost 0 bases to trimming and J lost 5 bases, with 15 bases between them. CDR3 coding DNA: TGCGCCAGCAGCTTGGTATCAGGGAGTGGGAACGAGCAGTACTTC. Translation gives CASSLVSGSGNEQYF.

This sequence joins TRBV18 and TRBJ2-1; weak D call: TRBD1 (6 bases). V shed 2 bases and J shed 2 bases, with 16 bases lying between them. The CDR3 covers 17 residues. Germline values: CDR1 KGHSH, CDR2 LQKENI. The CDR3 loop is CASSPELRDTTYNEQFF. CDR3 in DNA: TGTGCCAGCTCACCAGAACTCCGGGACACGACCTACAATGAGCAGTTCTTC.

The CDR3 is CASRRPQGGRSDTQYF. DNA of the CDR3: TGTGCCAGCAGACGTCCTCAGGGGGGGAGGTCAGATACGCAGTATTTT. The V gene is TRBV2, the J gene TRBJ2-3; the D call may be TRBD1 or TRBD2 (7 bases each). This CDR3 comprises 16 residues. V lost 6 bases to trimming and J lost 4 bases, with 20 bases between them. Germline V gene lookup returns CDR1 SNHLY and CDR2 FYNNEI.

The chain recombines TRBV20-1 with TRBJ2-5; perhaps TRBD2 as D (5 bases). The end of the DNA aligns better with TRBJ2-7, so the J call may be wrong. The CDR3 runs to 11 residues. CDR1 and CDR2 from the germline V gene are DFQATT and SNEGSKA (reference sequence). The DNA for the CDR3 is TGCAGTGCTAGACCTAGCCGCGAGCAGTACTTC. Encoded protein: CSARPSREQYF.

CDR3 in amino acids: CASSGGQGGEKLFF. CDR3 sequence (DNA): TGTGCCAGCAGTGGCGGACAGGGGGGGGAAAAACTGTTTTTT. The chain combines TRBV2 with TRBJ1-4; 10 bases fit TRBD1. The V and J ends lost 4 bases and 8 bases, in that order; junction bases with no gene match: 4. CDR3 length: 14 amino acids. In germline, CDR1 is SNHLY, CDR2 FYNNEI.

This rearrangement joins TRBV28 to TRBJ1-1; D uncertain. The CDR3 runs to 13 residues. Germline-derived CDR1 and CDR2 are MDHEN and SYDVKM. The germline V and J ends were trimmed by 6 bases and 1 base, with 9 bases remaining between them. The chain's CDR3 is CASSPQPNTEAFF. The DNA of the CDR3 is TGTGCCAGCAGCCCCCAGCCGAACACTGAAGCTTTCTTT.

This clone appeared many times. The chain joins TRBV11-2 to TRBJ2-7, with a tentative D call TRBD1 (6 bases). The germline gives CDR1 SGHAT, CDR2 FQNNGV. The CDR3 contains 15 residues. V lost 5 bases to trimming and J lost 0 bases, with 14 bases between them. The CDR3 sequence: CASSQGKRNSYEQYF. The CDR3 DNA is TGTGCCAGCAGCCAGGGGAAGCGTAACTCCTACGAGCAGTACTTC.

This clone was recorded a few times. V gene TRBV13 combines with J gene TRBJ1-6; TRBD1 aligns across 7 bases. With V trimmed by 5 bases and J by 9 bases, 7 bases remained unmatched. The CDR3 length is 14 residues. Germline V CDR1 and CDR2: PRHDT, FYEKMQ (reference sequence). This CDR3 reads CASSTWDSSSPLHF. CDR3 sequence (DNA): TGTGCCAGCAGCACCTGGGACAGCTCTTCACCCCTCCACTTT.

CDR3 loop: CASTISGANVLTF. The CDR3 DNA follows: TGCGCCAGCACCATCTCTGGGGCCAACGTCCTGACTTTC. The J gene is TRBJ2-6, the V gene TRBV5-1; the D is unclear. V was pared by 6 bases and J by 0 bases, with 4 bases between. This CDR3 has 13 amino acids. In germline, CDR1 is SGHRS, CDR2 YFSETQ.

V is TRBV19 and J is TRBJ1-2; D is ambiguous. Trimming removed 3 bases from V and 8 bases from J, with 7 bases in between. The CDR3 spans 11 residues. Looked up from germline, CDR1 is LNHDA and CDR2 is SQIVND (reference sequence). This chain's CDR3 is CASSISKGYTF. The CDR3 nucleotides are TGTGCCAGTAGTATTTCTAAAGGCTACACCTTC.

This clone has only a few counts. The gene calls are TRBV19 and TRBJ1-5; 9 nucleotides agree with TRBD1. CDR1 LNHDA and CDR2 SQIVND come from the germline V gene (reference sequence). The V and J ends lost 5 bases and 7 bases, in that order; junction bases with no gene match: 6. This CDR3 spans 14 amino acids. The CDR3 region has the DNA TGTGCCAGTAGTGGGACAGGGTTCGCACAGCCCCAGCATTTT. It yields the protein CASSGTGFAQPQHF.

This clone has just one count. The V gene is TRBV19, the J gene TRBJ1-2, with D hard to call. The CDR3 length is 14 residues. CDR1 is LNHDA and CDR2 is SQIVND in the germline V gene (reference sequence). The germline V and J ends were trimmed by 2 bases and 9 bases, with 16 bases remaining between them. The CDR3 DNA follows: TGTGCCAGTAGTATATCCCGTGCGGATGGTCGCTACACCTTC. Encoded protein: CASSISRADGRYTF.